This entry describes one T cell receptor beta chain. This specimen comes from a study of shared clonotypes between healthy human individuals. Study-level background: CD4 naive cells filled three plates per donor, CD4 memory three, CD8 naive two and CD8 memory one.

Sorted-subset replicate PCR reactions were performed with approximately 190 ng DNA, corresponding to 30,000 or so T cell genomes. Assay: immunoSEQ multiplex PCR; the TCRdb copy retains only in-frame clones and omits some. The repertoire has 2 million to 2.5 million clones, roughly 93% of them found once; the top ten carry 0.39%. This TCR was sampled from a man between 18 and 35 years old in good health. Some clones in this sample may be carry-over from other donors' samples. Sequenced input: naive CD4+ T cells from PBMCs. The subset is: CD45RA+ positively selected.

The CDR3 coding sequence is TGTGCCAGCATGCGGGACAGGACGGTCCACGAGCAGTACTTC. This codes for CASMRDRTVHEQYF. The genes are TRBV28 and TRBJ2-7; 8 bases map to TRBD1. The V segment lost 7 bases and the J segment 5 bases; nucleotides outside the gene matches: 10. The CDR3 has 14 residues. Germline V gene data show CDR1 as MDHEN and CDR2 as SYDVKM.